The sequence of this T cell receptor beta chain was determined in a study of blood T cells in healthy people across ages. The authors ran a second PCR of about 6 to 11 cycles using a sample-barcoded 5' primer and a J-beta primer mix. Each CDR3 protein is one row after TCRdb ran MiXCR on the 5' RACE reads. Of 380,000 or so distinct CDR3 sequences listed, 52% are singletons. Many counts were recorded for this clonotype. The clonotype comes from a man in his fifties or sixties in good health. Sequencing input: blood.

CDR3 coding DNA: TGTGCCAGCACCCCCCCAGGGGACTACGAGCAGTACTTC. The encoded protein is CASTPPGDYEQYF. The gene calls are TRBV6-6 and TRBJ2-7; TRBD1 might be the D (6 bases). Germline values: CDR1 MNHNY, CDR2 SVGAGI (reference sequence). This CDR3 is 13 amino acids long. The germline V and J ends were trimmed by 7 bases and 3 bases, with 13 bases remaining between them.